This T cell receptor beta chain came from a study of T cells in Graves' hyperthyroidism and ophthalmopathy. Amplification targeted TCR beta CDR3 regions from RNA transcripts. In the first-round RT-PCR of the TCR CDR3, the HTBI primer set was used. TCRdb re-called the multiplex PCR reads with MiXCR, one entry per CDR3 protein. Among 300,000 to 450,000 distinct CDR3 sequences listed, roughly 14% were seen once. Ten or more counts support this clonotype. Its antigen is as yet unknown. The study, taken as a whole, reports: The model identified upcoming ophthalmopathy a median roughly 6 months ahead of onset.

Diagnoses used clinical symptoms, serum thyroxine and TRAb, thyroid ultrasound and orbital computed tomography. The sample, blood from the first hyperthyroidism diagnosis, precedes any ophthalmopathy symptoms. V shed 0 bases and J 10 bases; nucleotides not matched to a gene: 5. There are 15 residues in the CDR3. CDR1 and CDR2 from the germline V gene are SGDLS and YYNGEE. The receptor's source is a man aged 25-45 years with Graves' hyperthyroidism that later progressed to Graves' ophthalmopathy. Sequences were obtained from blood. The gene calls are TRBV9 and TRBJ1-6, with 9 bases matching TRBD1. CDR3 residues: CASSVAQDRGSPLHF. Here the CDR3 DNA reads TGTGCCAGCAGCGTAGCCCAGGACAGGGGATCACCCCTCCACTTT.